This T cell receptor (beta chain) was identified in a study of blood T cell repertoires in COVID-19. Across the whole study: Material from acute and convalescent COVID-19 was sourced from the United States, Italy and Spain. T cells, B-cell-depleted T cells, or PBMCs provided the cDNA or gDNA that served as material.

Participants were aged about 18 to 100 years, lived in around 25 US areas, and enrolled virtually. Generated by immunoSEQ multiplex PCR, the TCRdb table keeps only in-frame clones and is missing some. Of about 250,000 clones listed, about 90% were seen once; the top ten hold over 3%. The length of the CDR3 is 14 residues. Germline V gene lookup returns CDR1 SGHVS and CDR2 FNYEAQ. The V gene end was trimmed by 2 bases and the J gene end by 2 bases; junction bases not matched to a gene: 3. V usage is TRBV7-6 and J usage is TRBJ2-7; 7 positions agree with TRBD2. This clonotype was sampled from a woman in her thirties or forties who had been exposed to COVID-19. Sequenced material: PBMCs or T cells enriched from blood (not recorded which). The CDR3 reads CASSLQTSTYEQYF. CDR3 nucleotides: TGTGCCAGCAGCTTACAGACTAGCACCTACGAGCAGTACTTC.